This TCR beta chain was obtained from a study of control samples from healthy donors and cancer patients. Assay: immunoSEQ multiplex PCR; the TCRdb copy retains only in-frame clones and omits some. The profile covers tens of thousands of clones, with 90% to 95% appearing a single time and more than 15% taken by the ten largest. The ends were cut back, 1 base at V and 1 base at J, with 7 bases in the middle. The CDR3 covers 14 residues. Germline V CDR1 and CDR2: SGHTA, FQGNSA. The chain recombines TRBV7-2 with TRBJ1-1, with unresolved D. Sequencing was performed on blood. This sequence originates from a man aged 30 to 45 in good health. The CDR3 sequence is CASSLGPGNTEAFF. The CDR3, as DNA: TGTGCCAGCAGCTTAGGGCCGGGGAACACTGAAGCTTTCTTT.